The clone carrying this T cell receptor (beta chain) was seen a handful of times. Its cognate antigen is unknown. The germline V and J ends were trimmed by 0 bases and 8 bases, with 10 bases remaining between them. This CDR3 spans 14 amino acids. Germline assignment: CDR1 KGHDR and CDR2 SFDVKD. TCRdb re-derived calls from the RT-PCR reads in MiXCR, one entry per CDR3 protein. This table has around 190,000 distinct CDR3 sequences, around a tenth appearing once. The data were taken from a study of response to subunit inactivated influenza vaccine. General study findings and limits: Authors suggested that a seasonal influenza vaccination recruits few new T cells each time.

The clonotype originates from a middle-aged man who received an inactivated influenza vaccine. This sequence joins TRBV24-1 and TRBJ2-1; perhaps TRBD2 as D (7 bases). The material was non-naive T cells sorted from PBMCs, obtained on the day of vaccination. The CDR3 region has the DNA TGTGCCACCAGTGATTTGCGGGGGGCGGATGAGCAGTTCTTC. It specifies CATSDLRGADEQFF.